Listed here are 15 T cell receptor beta chains from one sample, sequenced in a study of T cells in Graves' hyperthyroidism and ophthalmopathy (dated by TCRdb to the late 2010s). Library generation was performed with multiplex PCR. The sequencing machine was an Illumina HiSeq 2000. The TCR beta CDR3 regions were amplified from RNA transcripts. The TCR CDR3 was subjected to a first round of RT-PCR using the HTBI primer set and the Qiagen OneStep RT-PCR kit. TCRdb passed the public sequencing reads through fastp at Q25 and MiXCR, retaining productive beta sequences. Rows with one shared CDR3 protein collapse into an entry with the most common genes and DNA. This sample is represented by roughly 300,000 distinct CDR3 sequences; roughly 14% of them were singletons. The top ten hold 20% to 25% of the sample. Sequenced: blood. These TCRs come from a woman in her thirties with Graves' hyperthyroidism.

This clonotype was observed many times. The chain couples TRBV6-2 or TRBV6-3 to TRBJ1-5, with 8 nucleotides matching TRBD1. Germline values: CDR1 MNHEY, CDR2 SVGEGT. Trimming removed 8 bases from V and 6 bases from J; junction bases left unmatched: 15. This CDR3 spans 16 amino acids. DNA of the CDR3: TGTGCCAGCCATCAGTGGCAGGGGGCTTCATTTCAGCCCCAGCATTTT. This translates into CASHQWQGASFQPQHF.

This clonotype was seen repeatedly, ten times or more. The chain carries TRBV3-1 and TRBJ1-5; 7 bases are a match to TRBD1. This CDR3 comprises 15 residues. Germline values: CDR1 LGHDT, CDR2 YNNKEL (reference sequence). The trim removed 4 bases at V and 11 bases at J, leaving 14 bases unmatched. The CDR3 DNA reads as TGTGCCAGCAGCCCAGTACAGGGGCCCGCCGGGACCCAGCATTTT. Translating gives CASSPVQGPAGTQHF.

This clonotype was recorded a few times. This sequence joins TRBV5-1 and TRBJ2-1; D may be TRBD2 (7 bases). The CDR3 is 14 residues long. Germline values: CDR1 SGHRS, CDR2 YFSETQ. Trimming shortened V by 4 bases and J by 9 bases, and 17 bases separated the two germline ends. CDR3 DNA sequence: TGCGCCAGCAGCAGAGAGGGGGGGTTCGGTGAGCAGTTCTTC. The encoded protein is CASSREGGFGEQFF.

This clonotype was detected ten times or more. The J gene is TRBJ1-2, the V gene TRBV5-6; the D is unclear. Per the germline V gene, CDR1 is SGHDT and CDR2 is YYEEEE. The length of the CDR3 is 14 residues. Deletions cut 1 base from V and 4 bases from J, with 11 bases between. The CDR3 bases are TGTGCCAGCAGCTTGACCCGGCAGCTCTATGGCTACACCTTC. It specifies CASSLTRQLYGYTF.

The chain employs TRBV28 and TRBJ1-5, with TRBD1 matching 10 bases. The CDR3 is 15 amino acids. The germline V gene encodes CDR1 MDHEN and CDR2 SYDVKM. Unmatched junction bases numbered 7, after V lost 6 bases and J lost 5 bases. The CDR3 coding sequence is TGTGCCAGCAGCCGTAGACAGGGGGCATATCAGCCCCAGCATTTT. Its protein product is CASSRRQGAYQPQHF.

The sample holds many counts of this clonotype. The chain carries TRBV7-6 and TRBJ2-1; D unclear. CDR1 SGHVS and CDR2 FNYEAQ come from the germline V gene. CDR3 length equals 13 residues. Trimming left V 5 bases short and J 5 bases short, with 10 bases between. CDR3 in DNA: TGTGCCAGCAGCCCTAACCCAGACAATGAGCAGTTCTTC. Its translation: CASSPNPDNEQFF.

This clonotype was picked up many times. V and J are TRBV11-2 and TRBJ2-1; D unclear. The CDR3 consists of 13 residues. The germline gives CDR1 SGHAT, CDR2 FQNNGV. Trimming took 7 bases from V and 4 from J, leaving 11 bases between them. The CDR3 protein is CASTPGSYNEQFF. For the CDR3, the DNA is TGTGCCAGCACCCCCGGAAGTTACAATGAGCAGTTCTTC.

At least ten counts were recorded for this clonotype. This chain connects TRBV2 to TRBJ1-5, with TRBD1 as a possible D gene (5 bases). The CDR3 is 14 amino acids. The germline V gene encodes CDR1 SNHLY and CDR2 FYNNEI. Trimming shortened V by 3 bases and J by 2 bases, and 8 bases separated the two germline ends. CDR3 amino acids: CASSEGLGNQPQHF. Here the CDR3 DNA reads TGTGCCAGCAGTGAGGGGCTAGGCAATCAGCCCCAGCATTTT.

This clonotype turned up a few times. This chain uses TRBV6-5 with TRBJ1-1; D is unclear. With 0 bases removed from V and 4 bases from J, the gap between germline ends came to 12 bases. This CDR3 has 15 amino acids. Germline CDR1 reads MNHEY; CDR2 reads SVGAGI. In DNA form, the CDR3 reads TGTGCCAGCAGTTACTCGAAAGGGCGCGGCACTGAAGCTTTCTTT. Translated: CASSYSKGRGTEAFF.

V usage is TRBV20-1 and J usage is TRBJ1-5, with no clear D. V dropped 3 bases and J dropped 3 bases, with 9 bases sitting between them. CDR3 length equals 13 residues. Germline V gene data show CDR1 as DFQATT and CDR2 as SNEGSKA (reference sequence). The CDR3 loop is CSARGDDNQPQHF. Here the CDR3 DNA reads TGCAGTGCTAGGGGCGATGACAATCAGCCCCAGCATTTT.

The J gene is TRBJ2-5, the V gene TRBV2; 11 nucleotides agree with TRBD2. CDR1 and CDR2 (germline): SNHLY, FYNNEI. V shed 5 bases, J shed 4 bases, and the junction held 9 bases outside the gene matches. This CDR3 comprises 16 residues. CDR3 sequence (DNA): TGTGCCAGCAGTTCCCCCGGGACTAGCGGAGGAGAGACCCAGTACTTC. Its translation is CASSSPGTSGGETQYF. Supplemented by reference TRBV2 and TRBJ2-5, the full variable domain reads EPEVTQTPSHQVTQMGQEVILRCVPISNHLYFYWYRQILGQKVEFLVSFYNNEISEKSEIFDDQFSVERPDGSNFTLKIRSTKLEDSAMYFCASSSPGTSGGETQYFGPGTRLLVL.

This clonotype was counted only a few times. The chain has TRBV19 and TRBJ1-1; D gene unclear. The germline V gene encodes CDR1 LNHDA and CDR2 SQIVND (reference sequence). The CDR3 extends over 13 amino acids. V gave up 3 bases and J gave up 5 bases, with 10 bases separating them. The CDR3 protein is CASSIGGQTEAFF. Here the CDR3 DNA reads TGTGCCAGTAGTATCGGCGGGCAGACTGAAGCTTTCTTT. The variable domain in full, with the rest retrieved from reference TRBV19 and TRBJ1-1, is DGGITQSPKYLFRKEGQNVTLSCEQNLNHDAMYWYRQDPGQGLRLIYYSQIVNDFQKGDIAEGYSVSREKKESFPLTVTSAQKNPTAFYLCASSIGGQTEAFFGQGTRLTVV.

This clonotype has ten or more counts. The J gene is TRBJ2-7, the V gene TRBV28, with D perhaps TRBD1 or TRBD2 (5 bases each). Germline V gene data show CDR1 as MDHEN and CDR2 as SYDVKM. The CDR3 sequence is 14 residues long. Trimming stripped 11 bases from V and 2 bases from J, with 19 bases between. The CDR3 loop reads CAAFPGTGPYEQYF. The CDR3 region has the DNA TGTGCCGCCTTCCCCGGGACGGGACCCTACGAGCAGTACTTC.

This clonotype appeared a single time. The V call is TRBV6-1, the J call TRBJ2-7; TRBD1 matches at 8 bases. J lost 3 bases, V lost 6 bases, and 4 bases had no gene match. This CDR3 has 13 amino acids. Per the germline V gene, CDR1 is MNHNS and CDR2 is SASEGT. The CDR3 is CASRQGAFYEQYF. Here the CDR3 DNA reads TGTGCCAGCAGGCAGGGGGCTTTCTACGAGCAGTACTTC.

This clonotype came up many times. The rearrangement joins TRBV6-1 to TRBJ1-6, with 9 bases identical to TRBD1. Losses at the gene ends were 5 bases for V and 7 bases for J; bases not matched to a gene: 9. CDR3 length: 16 residues. Per germline, CDR1 MNHNS and CDR2 SASEGT. The CDR3 DNA sequence: TGTGCCAGCAGTCGGTGGGGGACAGGGCTAAATTCACCCCTCCACTTT. This translates into CASSRWGTGLNSPLHF.